This T cell receptor (beta chain) emerged from a study of radiotherapy plus CTLA-4 blockade in lung cancer. Trimming removed 3 bases from V and 11 bases from J, with 16 bases in between. CDR3 length equals 13 residues. Per germline, CDR1 MNHEY and CDR2 SVGAGI. Study-wide points: After radiotherapy and ipilimumab, tumor-derived clones expanded in peripheral blood. Early shifts in blood T cell clones, with interferon-beta, reportedly predicted response best.

TCRdb's copy holds only in-frame clones and misses some; the assay was immunoSEQ multiplex PCR. The sample has approximately 52,000 clones, approximately 80% seen once. A word on this clone: Its antigen is currently unknown.

Lung cancer patients with chemo-refractory metastatic non-small-cell disease were given focal radiation plus CTLA-4 blockade with ipilimumab. The sequencing used peripheral blood, collected from a patient treated with radiotherapy plus ipilimumab. V and J are TRBV6-5 and TRBJ1-1; no clear D gene. The TCR was taken from a human donor with non-small cell lung cancer whose response to radiotherapy plus ipilimumab could not be evaluated. The DNA for the CDR3 is TGTGCCAGCAGTTATTCGGGTGCCGCAGTTGCTTTCTTT. The encoded protein is CASSYSGAAVAFF.